This T cell receptor (beta chain) comes out of a study of blood T cell repertoires in COVID-19. Study as a whole: Samples came from the United States, Italy and Spain, spanning acute and convalescent COVID-19.

Per the study methods: The assay estimated nucleated cells by amplifying reference gene primers. The assay was immunoSEQ multiplex PCR, and TCRdb's table has in-frame clones only and misses some. That table supplies the V and J calls and clone size; D and trimming were determined from the DNA. The sample carries some 170,000 clones, 70% to 90% recorded once. CDR1 is SGHDN and CDR2 is FVKESK in the germline V gene. V lost 0 bases, J lost 5 bases, and 16 bases lay in between. The CDR3 is made up of 16 amino acids. The chain is built from TRBV14 and TRBJ2-5, with D possibly being TRBD2 (7 bases). Sequences were obtained from PBMCs or T cells enriched from blood (not recorded which). This TCR derives from a man aged 35-49 years who had recovered from COVID-19. CDR3 loop: CASSQDSAGAFETQYF. CDR3 nucleotide sequence: TGTGCCAGCAGCCAAGATTCGGCGGGGGCATTCGAGACCCAGTACTTC.